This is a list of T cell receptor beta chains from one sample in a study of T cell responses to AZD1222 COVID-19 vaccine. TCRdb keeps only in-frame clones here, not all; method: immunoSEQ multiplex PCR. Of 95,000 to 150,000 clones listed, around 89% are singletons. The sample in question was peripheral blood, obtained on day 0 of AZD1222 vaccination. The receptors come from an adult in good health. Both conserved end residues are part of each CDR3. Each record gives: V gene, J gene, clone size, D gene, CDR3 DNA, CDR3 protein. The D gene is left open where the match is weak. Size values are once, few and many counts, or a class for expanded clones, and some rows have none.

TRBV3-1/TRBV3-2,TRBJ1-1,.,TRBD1,TGTGCCAGCAGCCAAAATCCGGGACAGGGGGTCTCTGAAGCTTTCTTT,CASSQNPGQGVSEAFF
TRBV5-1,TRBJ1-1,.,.,TGCGCCAGCAGCTTGGCGGCGGGGGGTTACACTGAAGCTTTCTTT,CASSLAAGGYTEAFF
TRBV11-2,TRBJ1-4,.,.,TGTGCCAGCGGAACTGTGGGGGGCCTCAGTTTT,CASGTVGGLSF
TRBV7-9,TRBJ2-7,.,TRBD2,TGTGCCAGCGCTCTGTCCCTCGGGAGCGGGGTGAGCTCCTACGAGCAGTACTTC,CASALSLGSGVSSYEQYF
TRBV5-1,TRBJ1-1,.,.,TGCGCCAGCAGCTGGGGGGGACCAGGACGGGGAATCACTGAAGCTTTCTTT,CASSWGGPGRGITEAFF
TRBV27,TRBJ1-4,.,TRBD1,TGTGCCCGAGGGACAGCAACTAATGAAAAACTGTTTTTT,CARGTATNEKLFF
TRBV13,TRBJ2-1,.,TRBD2,TGTGCCAGCAGCTGCATGTGGCGGGGGGGTTACAATGAGCAGTTCTTC,CASSCMWRGGYNEQFF
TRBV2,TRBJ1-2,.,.,TGTGCCAGCAGTTCGGCGTCGGGCGGACACGCAGTCTATGGCTACACCTTC,CASSSASGGHAVYGYTF
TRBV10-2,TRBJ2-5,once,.,TGCGCCAGCAGTGACGCGACGGAAGAGACCCAGTACTTC,CASSDATEETQYF
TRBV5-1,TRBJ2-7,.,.,TGCGCCAGCAGCTTGGATTGGGGCCACGAGCAGTACTTC,CASSLDWGHEQYF
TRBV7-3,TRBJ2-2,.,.,TGTGCCAGCAGCAGAGCGACAGTTACCGGGGAGCTGTTTTTT,CASSRATVTGELFF
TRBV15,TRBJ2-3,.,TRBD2,TGTGCCACCAGCAGAGATCTTGGACTAGCGGGGGGGCCAGATACGCAGTATTTT,CATSRDLGLAGGPDTQYF
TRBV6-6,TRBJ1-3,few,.,TGTGCCAGCAGTTCACCTCAGGGAGGCAGGGGAAACACCATATATTTT,CASSSPQGGRGNTIYF
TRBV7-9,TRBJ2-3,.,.,TGTGCCAGCAGCTTTACAGAAACAGATACGCAGTATTTT,CASSFTETDTQYF
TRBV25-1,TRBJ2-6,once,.,TGTGCCAGCAGTGAATATGAGGGCTCGGGGTCTGGGGCCAACGTCCTGACTTTC,CASSEYEGSGSGANVLTF
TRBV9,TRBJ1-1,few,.,TGTGCCAGCAGCCGTCCTGGTATGGCTGAAGCTTTCTTT,CASSRPGMAEAFF
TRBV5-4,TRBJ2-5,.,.,TGTGCCAGCAGCCTCCGGGACAAACAAGAGACCCAGTACTTC,CASSLRDKQETQYF
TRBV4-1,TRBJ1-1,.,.,TGCGCCAGCAGCCATTCAGCAGGGCGAACTGAAGCTTTCTTT,CASSHSAGRTEAFF
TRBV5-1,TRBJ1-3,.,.,TGCGCCAGCAGCTTCGACAGTGGTAACACCATATATTTT,CASSFDSGNTIYF
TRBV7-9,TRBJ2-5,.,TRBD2,TGTGCCAGCAGCTTTGGCGGGGGGTCTAAAGAGACCCAGTACTTC,CASSFGGGSKETQYF
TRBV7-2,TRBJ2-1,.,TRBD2,TGTGCCAGCGCGGGGGGCGGGAGCTACAATGAGCAGTTCTTC,CASAGGGSYNEQFF
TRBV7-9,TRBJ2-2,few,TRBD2,TGTGCCAGCAGCGCACGGACTAGCGGGGCCGGCACCGGGGAGCTGTTTTTT,CASSARTSGAGTGELFF
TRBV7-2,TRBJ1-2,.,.,TGTGCCAGCAGCTTACTTCGGGGGGATGGCTACACCTTC,CASSLLRGDGYTF
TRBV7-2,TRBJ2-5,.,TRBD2,TGTGCCAGCAGCTTAGCGCTAGCGGGGGGGACAGAGACCCAGTACTTC,CASSLALAGGTETQYF
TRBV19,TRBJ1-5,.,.,TGTGCCAGTAGTATCGATCAGGGGCAGCCCCAGCATTTT,CASSIDQGQPQHF
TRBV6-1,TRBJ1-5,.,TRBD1,TGTGCCAGCAGTGAGACAGGGAGTTGGCCTCAGCCCCAGCATTTT,CASSETGSWPQPQHF
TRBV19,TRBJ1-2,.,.,TGTGCGAGTAGACGGAATTATGGCTACACCTTC,CASRRNYGYTF
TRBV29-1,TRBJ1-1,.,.,TGCAGCGTTGATAGGGCGAGGAACACTGAAGCTTTCTTT,CSVDRARNTEAFF
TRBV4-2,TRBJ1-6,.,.,TGTGCCAGCAGCCAAGAAAGGGGAACAGGGAGGAATTCACCCCTCCACTTT,CASSQERGTGRNSPLHF
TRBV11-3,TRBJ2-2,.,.,TGTGCCAGCAGCTTAGGGTCGGGCCTAACCGGGGAGCTGTTTTTT,CASSLGSGLTGELFF
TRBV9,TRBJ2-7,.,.,TGTGCCAGCAGCGAGTCCCAGGGCTACGAGCAGTACTTC,CASSESQGYEQYF